This T cell receptor beta chain was obtained from a study of regulatory T cells in long-lasting Graves disease. Overall study findings and caveats: Favored gene segments in persistent disease were TRBV28, TRBJ1-2 and TRBJ2-5.

This clonotype was observed a few times. What it recognizes is unknown. V gave up 1 base and J gave up 7 bases, with 13 bases separating them. Germline values: CDR1 GTSNPN, CDR2 SVGIG (reference sequence). This CDR3 comprises 14 residues. Through Arm-PCR of CDR3 regions and iRepertoire HTBI primers, TCR beta libraries were built. TCRdb itself ran the multiplex PCR reads through MiXCR, one entry per CDR3 protein. The sample has some 420,000 distinct CDR3 sequences; approximately 23% are singletons. Time point here: persistent/refractory GD, antithyroid drugs over 5 years with positive TRAb. Making the TCR library involved RNA that had been extracted from PBMCs.

This specimen consisted of peripheral blood mononuclear cells (PBMCs), obtained when the disease was refractory, from a patient treated with antithyroid drugs. The origin of this receptor is a female donor with Graves disease. The rearrangement uses TRBV30 and TRBJ1-4, with D possibly TRBD1 on 6 matching bases. The CDR3: CAWSGWGLLEKLFF. In DNA form, the CDR3 reads TGTGCCTGGAGTGGGTGGGGGCTCCTTGAAAAACTGTTTTTT.